Following are 6 T cell receptor beta chains from one sample sequenced in a study of CD8 T cells in Susac syndrome. Random hexamers primed reverse transcription of roughly 0.45 to 1 ug RNA. MiXCR, applied by TCRdb to the immunoSEQ multiplex PCR reads, yields one record per CDR3 protein. The repertoire has 20,000 or so distinct CDR3 sequences, approximately 95% of them found once; the top ten carry less than 0.3%. Sequencing input: CD8+ T cells from PBMCs. All receptors come from a human donor in good health.

CDR3 sequence: CASGGSSYEQYF. The CDR3 DNA follows: TGTGCCAGCGGGGGGAGCTCCTACGAGCAGTACTTC. The V and J genes are TRBV6-5 and TRBJ2-7, with a weak D call TRBD2 (6 bases). Germline lookup yields CDR1 MNHEY and CDR2 SVGAGI. Trimming removed 8 bases at V and 0 bases at J, with 8 bases between. The CDR3 loop spans 12 amino acids.

The chain carries TRBV28 and TRBJ2-2; 8 bases are shared with TRBD2. The V gene's germline CDR1 is MDHEN and CDR2 SYDVKM. The CDR3 loop spans 15 amino acids. Germline trimming cut 5 bases from V and 6 bases from J; bases unmatched to any gene: 8. As DNA, the CDR3 is TGTGCCAGCAGTACTAGCGGCTGGATGTCCGGGGAGCTGTTTTTT. Protein sequence: CASSTSGWMSGELFF.

The chain recombines TRBV13 with TRBJ2-6; 8 bases fit TRBD1. J was trimmed by 3 bases and V by 5 bases; bases with no gene match: 15. The CDR3 is 19 amino acids. Germline values: CDR1 PRHDT, CDR2 FYEKMQ (reference sequence). CDR3 in DNA: TGTGCCAGCAGCCCAAGGCCTTGGACAGGGCTTGGTGGGGCCAACGTCCTGACTTTC. It specifies CASSPRPWTGLGGANVLTF. The variable domain in full, with the rest retrieved from reference TRBV13 and TRBJ2-6, is AAGVIQSPRHLIKEKRETATLKCYPIPRHDTVYWYQQGPGQDPQFLISFYEKMQSDKGSIPDRFSAQQFSDYHSELNMSSLELGDSALYFCASSPRPWTGLGGANVLTFGAGSRLTVL.

The V gene is TRBV15, the J gene TRBJ2-6; D gene unclear. The CDR3 is made up of 16 amino acids. Trimming pared 5 bases from V and 0 bases from J, leaving 11 bases between. Germline lookup yields CDR1 LNHNV and CDR2 YYDKDF (reference sequence). CDR3 sequence (DNA): TGTGCCACCAGCCCCCCGGTTGACTCTGGGGCCAACGTCCTGACTTTC. It translates to CATSPPVDSGANVLTF.

The gene calls are TRBV7-9 and TRBJ1-1, with D maybe TRBD1 (6 bases). Germline loops: CDR1 SEHNR, CDR2 FQNEAQ (reference sequence). Trimming cost V 5 bases and J 0 bases, with 10 bases left between them. This CDR3 spans 14 amino acids. In nucleotides, the CDR3 is TGTGCCAGCAGCAAGACAGGAGTGAACACTGAAGCTTTCTTT. Protein: CASSKTGVNTEAFF.

The CDR3 nucleotides are TGCGCCAGCAGTCAACTTCTCCAGGGTGGTCAGCCCCAGCATTTT. As protein: CASSQLLQGGQPQHF. The V and J genes are TRBV4-3 and TRBJ1-5, with D possibly being TRBD1 (5 bases). The CDR3 is 15 amino acids. The germline V gene has CDR1 LGHNA and CDR2 YSLEER. With 6 bases removed from V and 6 bases from J, the gap between germline ends came to 18 bases.